This is a list of T cell receptor beta chains from one sample in a study of human T cells and chemical hapten exposure. TCRdb fed the RACE reads into MiXCR, producing one record per CDR3 protein. Counted here are tens of thousands of distinct CDR3 sequences, 12% occurring once; the ten biggest clones make up about 2.4%. Sequencing was performed on whole blood, taken in connection with sensitization to the hapten diphenylcyclopropenone (DPC). The source is a young man with alopecia areata. Some clones in this sample may be carry-over from other donors' samples. The CDR3 runs from the conserved cysteine through the conserved F or W. Fields, in order: J gene, clone size, V gene, D gene, CDR3 DNA, CDR3 protein. A D gene is named only where the DNA matches it firmly. The listing skips clone size in some rows; elsewhere it reads once, few, many or a size class.

J gene: TRBJ2-1
clone size: many
V gene: TRBV7-2
D gene: NA
CDR3 DNA: TGTGCCAGCAGTGACGGACAGCCCATCTCAGGAGAGTTCTTC
CDR3 protein: CASSDGQPISGEFF

J gene: TRBJ1-4
clone size: few
V gene: TRBV28
D gene: NA
CDR3 DNA: TGTGCCAGCAGTTTAGGTGGGGCCCGGGGTGAAAAACTGTTTTTT
CDR3 protein: CASSLGGARGEKLFF

J gene: TRBJ2-3
clone size: few
V gene: TRBV27
D gene: NA
CDR3 DNA: TGTGCCAGCAGTTTGAAGGGGGGTCCCACAGATACGCAGTATTTT
CDR3 protein: CASSLKGGPTDTQYF

J gene: TRBJ1-1
clone size: NA
V gene: TRBV29-1
D gene: NA
CDR3 DNA: TGCAGCGTCGCCCCGGTGACCATGAACACTGAAGCTTTCTTT
CDR3 protein: CSVAPVTMNTEAFF

J gene: TRBJ2-3
clone size: many
V gene: TRBV25-1
D gene: NA
CDR3 DNA: TGTGCCAGCAGTGGATGGGACGGCATCTTAATCACAGATACGCAGTATTTT
CDR3 protein: CASSGWDGILITDTQYF

J gene: TRBJ1-1
clone size: NA
V gene: TRBV2
D gene: NA
CDR3 DNA: TGTGCCAGCAGTGGACTCAGGAACACTGAAGCTTTCTTT
CDR3 protein: CASSGLRNTEAFF

J gene: TRBJ2-2
clone size: many
V gene: TRBV28
D gene: NA
CDR3 DNA: TGTGCCAGCACTACTTCGAAGAGGGCGATGAACACCGGGGAGCTGTTTTTT
CDR3 protein: CASTTSKRAMNTGELFF

J gene: TRBJ2-2
clone size: many
V gene: TRBV5-1
D gene: NA
CDR3 DNA: TGCGCCAGCAGCCCGGACAGCTCGAACACCGGGGAGCTGTTTTTT
CDR3 protein: CASSPDSSNTGELFF

J gene: TRBJ2-1
clone size: many
V gene: TRBV29-1
D gene: NA
CDR3 DNA: TGCAGCGTTAGTGGGGCTTTTAGGGATGAGCAGTTCTTC
CDR3 protein: CSVSGAFRDEQFF

J gene: TRBJ2-3
clone size: NA
V gene: TRBV5-4
D gene: NA
CDR3 DNA: TGTGCCAGCAGCTCCATGAAGGACACTGGCACAGATACGCAGTATTTT
CDR3 protein: CASSSMKDTGTDTQYF

J gene: TRBJ2-3
clone size: few
V gene: TRBV28
D gene: TRBD2
CDR3 DNA: TGTGCCGCCCGAGGTTCACTAGCGGGGACGGGAGATACGCAGTATTTT
CDR3 protein: CAARGSLAGTGDTQYF

J gene: TRBJ2-5
clone size: many
V gene: TRBV30
D gene: TRBD1
CDR3 DNA: TGTGCCCGAGCTGGGACAGGGGGATACCAAGAGACCCAGTACTTC
CDR3 protein: CARAGTGGYQETQYF

J gene: TRBJ2-5
clone size: NA
V gene: TRBV29-1
D gene: NA
CDR3 DNA: TGCAGCGCGCAGGGGTTAGGCCCAATCCAAGAGACCCAGTACTTC
CDR3 protein: CSAQGLGPIQETQYF

J gene: TRBJ2-5
clone size: few
V gene: TRBV29-1
D gene: NA
CDR3 DNA: TGCAGCGTTATTGGGAGGTGGAAACAAGAGACCCAGTACTTC
CDR3 protein: CSVIGRWKQETQYF

J gene: TRBJ2-7
clone size: few
V gene: TRBV29-1
D gene: NA
CDR3 DNA: TGCAGCGTTGGGGTCGGGGCGAACTACGAGCAGTACTTC
CDR3 protein: CSVGVGANYEQYF

J gene: TRBJ2-7
clone size: few
V gene: TRBV7-9
D gene: TRBD1
CDR3 DNA: TGTGCCAGCAGCCCGAGGCCGGGACAGGGGAGCGAGCAGTACTTC
CDR3 protein: CASSPRPGQGSEQYF

J gene: TRBJ1-1
clone size: many
V gene: TRBV7-2
D gene: TRBD1
CDR3 DNA: TGTGCCAGCAGCTCGACCGGGACAGCGAACACTGAAGCTTTCTTT
CDR3 protein: CASSSTGTANTEAFF

J gene: TRBJ1-1
clone size: few
V gene: TRBV11-2
D gene: NA
CDR3 DNA: TGTGCCAGCAGCCTGGATTTGGGCACTGAAGCTTTCTTT
CDR3 protein: CASSLDLGTEAFF

J gene: TRBJ2-2
clone size: many
V gene: TRBV7-2
D gene: NA
CDR3 DNA: TGTGCCAGCAGCTTACGGCTTGTACAGGTCCTCGCGAACACCGGGGAGCTGTTTTTT
CDR3 protein: CASSLRLVQVLANTGELFF

J gene: TRBJ2-7
clone size: few
V gene: TRBV29-1
D gene: TRBD1
CDR3 DNA: TGCAGCGTTAAACAGGGGTACGAGCAGTACTTC
CDR3 protein: CSVKQGYEQYF

J gene: TRBJ1-6
clone size: few
V gene: TRBV6-4
D gene: NA
CDR3 DNA: TGTGCCAGCAGTGATCAGGGATCTAATTCACCCCTCCACTTT
CDR3 protein: CASSDQGSNSPLHF

J gene: TRBJ2-3
clone size: NA
V gene: TRBV7-9
D gene: TRBD2
CDR3 DNA: TGTGCCAGCAGCTGGACTAGCACACGCACAGATACGCAGTATTTT
CDR3 protein: CASSWTSTRTDTQYF

J gene: TRBJ2-1
clone size: few
V gene: TRBV4-1
D gene: TRBD1
CDR3 DNA: TGCGCCAGCAGCCCACAGGGACAGCGCAGCAATGAGCAGTTCTTC
CDR3 protein: CASSPQGQRSNEQFF

J gene: TRBJ1-2
clone size: NA
V gene: TRBV7-8
D gene: NA
CDR3 DNA: TGTGCCAGCAGCTCAGACACGAGTTGGGGTGGCTACACCTTC
CDR3 protein: CASSSDTSWGGYTF

J gene: TRBJ2-1
clone size: few
V gene: TRBV24-1
D gene: NA
CDR3 DNA: TGTGCCACCAGTGATTTGGACACGGGTCGCAGGGATGAGCAGTTCTTC
CDR3 protein: CATSDLDTGRRDEQFF

J gene: TRBJ2-3
clone size: NA
V gene: TRBV9
D gene: NA
CDR3 DNA: TGTGCCAGCAGCCGGATGGACCTGGGGGCCACAGATACGCAGTATTTT
CDR3 protein: CASSRMDLGATDTQYF

J gene: TRBJ1-1
clone size: few
V gene: TRBV6-1
D gene: NA
CDR3 DNA: TGTGCCAGCAGTGAACGTGGGGTTGTTGGGGCTGGCACTGAAGCTTTCTTT
CDR3 protein: CASSERGVVGAGTEAFF

J gene: TRBJ2-2
clone size: medium-sized
V gene: TRBV6-4
D gene: NA
CDR3 DNA: TGTGCCAGCAGTGACAGCTACACCGGGGAGCTGTTTTTT
CDR3 protein: CASSDSYTGELFF

J gene: TRBJ1-1
clone size: many
V gene: TRBV5-5
D gene: NA
CDR3 DNA: TGTGCCAGCAGCTCCCACGCCCCGGACACTGAAGCTTTCTTT
CDR3 protein: CASSSHAPDTEAFF

J gene: TRBJ2-1
clone size: few
V gene: TRBV5-1
D gene: NA
CDR3 DNA: TGCGCCAGCAGCTTGGCGCAGGGAAGGAATGAGCAGTTCTTC
CDR3 protein: CASSLAQGRNEQFF

J gene: TRBJ2-1
clone size: many
V gene: TRBV5-1
D gene: TRBD1
CDR3 DNA: TGCGCCAGCAGCTTGACTACGGGACAGCGAAGGAATGAGCAGTTCTTC
CDR3 protein: CASSLTTGQRRNEQFF

J gene: TRBJ1-1
clone size: NA
V gene: TRBV28
D gene: NA
CDR3 DNA: TGTGCCAGCAGTCTACAGGTGCCGTTTGGTGAAGCTTTCTTT
CDR3 protein: CASSLQVPFGEAFF

J gene: TRBJ2-3
clone size: NA
V gene: TRBV20-1
D gene: NA
CDR3 DNA: TGCAGTGCTAAAAGCACAGATACGCAGTATTTT
CDR3 protein: CSAKSTDTQYF

J gene: TRBJ2-2
clone size: few
V gene: TRBV5-6
D gene: NA
CDR3 DNA: TGTGCCAGCAGCTTGGCCACCTCGGGCACCGGGGAGCTGTTTTTT
CDR3 protein: CASSLATSGTGELFF

J gene: TRBJ2-3
clone size: many
V gene: TRBV7-6
D gene: TRBD2
CDR3 DNA: TGTGCCAGCAGCTCTTTAGCGGGGCGGTTGGGAGATACGCAGTATTTT
CDR3 protein: CASSSLAGRLGDTQYF

J gene: TRBJ1-5
clone size: many
V gene: TRBV2
D gene: NA
CDR3 DNA: TGTGCCAGCACACTGAGGGGAGGGAGCAATCAGCCCCAGCATTTT
CDR3 protein: CASTLRGGSNQPQHF

J gene: TRBJ1-3
clone size: NA
V gene: TRBV7-2
D gene: TRBD1
CDR3 DNA: TGTGCCAGCAGCCCGGGACAGGGCGGAAACACCATATATTTT
CDR3 protein: CASSPGQGGNTIYF

J gene: TRBJ2-7
clone size: many
V gene: TRBV6-2/TRBV6-3
D gene: NA
CDR3 DNA: TGTGCCAGCAACCGAGCCTCCGGTTATAGCTCCTACGAGCAGTACTTC
CDR3 protein: CASNRASGYSSYEQYF

J gene: TRBJ1-1
clone size: many
V gene: TRBV29-1
D gene: TRBD1
CDR3 DNA: TGCAGCGTCGCTCCCCGACAGGGTCCAAACACTGAAGCTTTCTTT
CDR3 protein: CSVAPRQGPNTEAFF

J gene: TRBJ1-5
clone size: few
V gene: TRBV5-6
D gene: TRBD1
CDR3 DNA: TGTGCCAGCAGCAGAGGGACAGGGGGTCCCAGGCCCCAGCATTTT
CDR3 protein: CASSRGTGGPRPQHF

J gene: TRBJ1-6
clone size: many
V gene: TRBV10-3
D gene: TRBD1
CDR3 DNA: TGTGCCATCAGTGAGCAGGTGGACAGGGAAAATTCACCCCTCCACTTT
CDR3 protein: CAISEQVDRENSPLHF

J gene: TRBJ2-5
clone size: few
V gene: TRBV2
D gene: NA
CDR3 DNA: TGTGCCAGCAACATGAATCAGGGCCAAGAGACCCAGTACTTC
CDR3 protein: CASNMNQGQETQYF

J gene: TRBJ2-3
clone size: few
V gene: TRBV7-6
D gene: NA
CDR3 DNA: TGTGCCAGCAGTCCCGCCGGGCCCACAGATACGCAGTATTTT
CDR3 protein: CASSPAGPTDTQYF

J gene: TRBJ1-5
clone size: NA
V gene: TRBV7-9
D gene: TRBD1
CDR3 DNA: TGTGCCAGCACCCCGGACAGGGGAGGCAATCAGCCCCAGCATTTT
CDR3 protein: CASTPDRGGNQPQHF

J gene: TRBJ1-2
clone size: NA
V gene: TRBV5-1
D gene: TRBD1
CDR3 DNA: TGCGCCAGCAGCAACAGGGGAAATTTATATGGCTACACCTTC
CDR3 protein: CASSNRGNLYGYTF

J gene: TRBJ2-7
clone size: NA
V gene: TRBV28
D gene: NA
CDR3 DNA: TGTGCCAGCAGTTTAACGGGCAGGGGAATTTTAAGCGAGCAGTACTTC
CDR3 protein: CASSLTGRGILSEQYF

J gene: TRBJ1-5
clone size: few
V gene: TRBV28
D gene: TRBD1
CDR3 DNA: TGTGCCAGCAGCTTTATGGGGACAGGGGGCGGACAGCCCCAGCATTTT
CDR3 protein: CASSFMGTGGGQPQHF

J gene: TRBJ1-6
clone size: few
V gene: TRBV5-1
D gene: NA
CDR3 DNA: TGCGCCAGCAGCTTGGGTGACAGGAGGTTTAGTCCACCCCTCCACTTT
CDR3 protein: CASSLGDRRFSPPLHF